The next 20 T cell receptor beta chains were all read from a single sample in a study of blood T cell repertoires in COVID-19 (dated by TCRdb to about 2020). The library was obtained by the immunoSEQ multiplex PCR assay. TCRdb mirrors the immuneACCESS table, restricted to in-frame sequences. Some clones are absent from its copies; in checked studies, under half trace to an unresolved V gene, and the reason for the others is unknown. The sample table contains around 220,000 clones; only one count was recorded for about four fifths of them. The ten most abundant clones make up about 10% of the sample. The sample was peripheral blood. The receptors derive from a woman older than 75 with acute or convalescent COVID-19.

The genes are TRBV7-9 and TRBJ2-2; 10 positions match TRBD2. Germline lookup yields CDR1 SEHNR and CDR2 FQNEAQ (reference sequence). The CDR3 contains 17 residues. V lost 5 bases, J lost 0 bases, and 6 bases stayed unmatched. CDR3 in DNA: TGTGCCAGCAGCGCGCCTAGCGGGGGAACGAACACCGGGGAGCTGTTTTTT. Encoded protein: CASSAPSGGTNTGELFF.

This chain connects TRBV4-1 to TRBJ2-7; 11 positions agree with TRBD1. The CDR3 is 15 amino acids. V lost 4 bases, J lost 2 bases, and 4 bases stayed unmatched. Germline lookup yields CDR1 MGHRA and CDR2 YSYEKL. CDR3 sequence (DNA): TGCGCCAGCAGCCCTGGGACAGGGGGGGCCTACGAGCAGTACTTC. Translation: CASSPGTGGAYEQYF.

The table lists this clone with a count of one. The DNA of the CDR3 is TGTGCCAGCAGCCATTCTCTAGCGGGAGGGCCCAATGAGCAGTTCTTC. This translates into CASSHSLAGGPNEQFF. The rearrangement links TRBV14 to TRBJ2-1, with 12 bases fitting TRBD2. J was trimmed by 6 bases and V by 3 bases; bases with no gene match: 6. Germline lookup yields CDR1 SGHDN and CDR2 FVKESK. This CDR3 is built from 16 residues.

This clone has just a few counts. V gene TRBV7-3 combines with J gene TRBJ1-2; TRBD1 matches at 8 bases. CDR1 and CDR2 (germline): SGHTA, FQGTGA. Unmatched junction bases numbered 12, after V lost 4 bases and J lost 8 bases. The CDR3 is 15 amino acids. Here the CDR3 reads CASSSTGAGVKGYTF. The CDR3 DNA reads as TGTGCCAGCAGCTCGACAGGGGCCGGGGTGAAGGGCTACACCTTC.

The chain carries TRBV27 and TRBJ2-7; 10 bases fit TRBD2. Germline loops: CDR1 MNHEY, CDR2 SMNVEV (reference sequence). The CDR3 runs 15 residues. V was pared by 3 bases and J by 3 bases, with 5 bases of the junction left unmatched. The CDR3 is CASSFGLAELYEQYF. The CDR3, as DNA: TGTGCCAGCAGTTTCGGACTAGCGGAACTCTACGAGCAGTACTTC.

This rearrangement joins TRBV7-9 to TRBJ1-2; 11 bases align to TRBD1. V lost 4 bases to trimming and J lost 2 bases; unmatched junction nucleotides: 12. Germline V gene lookup returns CDR1 SEHNR and CDR2 FQNEAQ (reference sequence). This CDR3 region has 18 residues. In nucleotides, the CDR3 is TGTGCCAGCAGCTCCGTCCCGGGACAGGGGGGAACCAACTATGGCTACACCTTC. Amino acids: CASSSVPGQGGTNYGYTF.

The chain links TRBV1 to TRBJ2-3; the table names TRBD1, a call not compared with the DNA. TRBV1 is a known pseudogene. This CDR3 region has 20 residues. The chain's CDR3 is CTSSQGPNGRNRTYTDTQYF. CDR3 bases: TGCACCAGCAGCCAAGGACCAAACGGGCGCAACAGGACATACACAGATACGCAGTATTTT.

This chain joins TRBV6-4 and TRBJ2-1; 7 bases are shared with TRBD1. This CDR3 is 15 amino acids long. The junction had 2 bases not matched to a gene; V was cut back by 1 base and J by 2 bases. Germline CDR1 and CDR2: MRHNA and SNTAGT. The CDR3 region has the DNA TGTGCCAGCAGTGACTGGGACAGCCCCTACAATGAGCAGTTCTTC. It translates to CASSDWDSPYNEQFF.

This clone was counted only a few times. The chain links TRBV7-9 to TRBJ1-5; the D gene is possibly TRBD1 (5 bases). Deletions cut 4 bases from V and 11 bases from J, with 12 bases between. CDR3 length: 12 residues. Per the germline V gene, CDR1 is SEHNR and CDR2 is FQNEAQ (reference sequence). CDR3 nucleotide sequence: TGTGCCAGCAGCTATCTTGCGGGGGCCCAGCATTTT. Translated: CASSYLAGAQHF.

To note about this clone: This sample includes further DNA sequences coding for the same CDR3. V gene TRBV5-1 combines with J gene TRBJ2-5, with D perhaps matching TRBD1 (5 bases). Germline V CDR1 and CDR2: SGHRS, YFSETQ. This CDR3 is 13 amino acids long. V lost 4 bases and J lost 1, with 8 bases in between. The CDR3 DNA reads TGCGCCAGCAGCCGAGACAGCCAAGAGACCCAGTACTTC. This translates into CASSRDSQETQYF.

The chain links TRBV7-8 to TRBJ1-5; D unclear. CDR3 length: 15 residues. Germline lookup yields CDR1 SGHVS and CDR2 FQNEAQ. Trimming left V 5 bases short and J 2 bases short, with 13 bases between. In DNA, the CDR3 is TGTGCCAGCAGCCCCCGGGAGGCGGGCAATCAGCCCCAGCATTTT. Protein sequence: CASSPREAGNQPQHF.

This chain joins TRBV5-1 and TRBJ2-7; 11 bases line up with TRBD2. Unmatched junction bases numbered 10, after V lost 4 bases and J lost 7 bases. The CDR3 totals 15 residues. The germline gives CDR1 SGHRS, CDR2 YFSETQ. CDR3 sequence reads: CASSPPLAGVEEQYF. The CDR3 nucleotides read TGCGCCAGCAGCCCCCCACTAGCGGGAGTAGAAGAGCAGTACTTC.

J is TRBJ1-1 and V is TRBV5-6; a weak D match, TRBD1 (5 bases). Trimming pared 2 bases from V and 5 bases from J, leaving 13 bases between. The CDR3 contains 14 residues. Germline loops: CDR1 SGHDT, CDR2 YYEEEE. This CDR3 reads CASSFWARGTEAFF. DNA for the CDR3: TGTGCCAGCAGCTTTTGGGCCCGGGGGACTGAAGCTTTCTTT.

The sample holds a few counts of this clone. CDR3 region: CASSSHRGSNTEAFF. The CDR3 DNA reads as TGTGCCAGCAGCTCTCACAGGGGTTCGAACACTGAAGCTTTCTTT. J is TRBJ1-1 and V is TRBV11-2; 7 nucleotides agree with TRBD1. The length of the CDR3 is 15 residues. Germline trimming cut 4 bases from V and 1 base from J; bases unmatched to any gene: 6. Germline V gene lookup returns CDR1 SGHAT and CDR2 FQNNGV.

This sequence joins TRBV18 and TRBJ2-7, with 9 bases identical to TRBD2. Germline CDR1 is KGHSH and CDR2 is LQKENI. The junction had 5 bases not matched to a gene; V was cut back by 2 bases and J by 3 bases. This CDR3 has 15 amino acids. The CDR3: CASSPIAGALYEQYF. CDR3 bases: TGTGCCAGCTCACCAATAGCGGGGGCGCTCTACGAGCAGTACTTC.

The chain carries TRBV5-1 and TRBJ2-1, with 7 positions matching TRBD1. J gave up 6 bases and V 5 bases, and 11 bases lay outside the gene matches. CDR3 length: 15 amino acids. Germline V CDR1 and CDR2: SGHRS, YFSETQ. This CDR3 reads CASRFGTATRNEQFF. CDR3 bases: TGCGCCAGCAGGTTTGGGACAGCCACCCGCAATGAGCAGTTCTTC.

The rearrangement joins TRBV28 to TRBJ2-2; possible D gene TRBD1, 6 bases. V gave up 5 bases and J gave up 1 base, with 8 bases separating them. The CDR3 consists of 14 residues. In germline, CDR1 is MDHEN, CDR2 SYDVKM. The CDR3 DNA reads TGTGCCAGCAGTAAGGGACAGAACACCGGGGAGCTGTTTTTT. Translated, it gives CASSKGQNTGELFF.

V usage is TRBV7-8 and J usage is TRBJ2-7; 7 bases align to TRBD1. With 5 bases clipped from V and 6 bases from J, the junction kept 13 bases outside the gene matches. The CDR3 spans 15 residues. Germline V gives CDR1 SGHVS, CDR2 FQNEAQ. The CDR3, as DNA: TGTGCCAGCAGCCCAGGGGGTCCCCCGAGAACCGAGCAGTACTTC. Translation gives CASSPGGPPRTEQYF. Supplemented by reference TRBV7-8 and TRBJ2-7, the full variable domain reads GAGVSQSPRYKVAKRGQDVALRCDPISGHVSLFWYQQALGQGPEFLTYFQNEAQLDKSGLPSDRFFAERPEGSVSTLKIQRTQQEDSAVYLCASSPGGPPRTEQYFGPGTRLTVT.

The chain couples TRBV2 to TRBJ2-7; D possibly corresponds to TRBD2 (5 bases). V was cut by 0 bases and J by 0 bases, with 9 bases left in between. Germline loops: CDR1 SNHLY, CDR2 FYNNEI. CDR3 length equals 15 residues. CDR3 coding DNA: TGTGCCAGCAGTGAAGCCAGACTAAGCTCCTACGAGCAGTACTTC. Translation gives CASSEARLSSYEQYF.

This sequence joins TRBV6-6 and TRBJ1-1; D gene unclear. The CDR3 length is 14 residues. Germline V lookup: CDR1 MNHNY, CDR2 SVGAGI (reference sequence). The V end was cut by 2 bases, the J end by 0 bases, with 7 bases between. The CDR3 sequence: CASSYPEMNTEAFF. DNA of the CDR3: TGTGCCAGCAGTTACCCAGAAATGAACACTGAAGCTTTCTTT.